Shown below are 3 T cell receptor beta chains from a single sample sequenced in a study of cytomegalovirus exposure and HLA in healthy donors. PCR amplification relied on 60 Vbeta primers (plus 13 Jbeta primers). Clones were sequenced by immunoSEQ multiplex PCR, and TCRdb holds only the in-frame ones, with some missing. The data hold around 200,000 clones, with around four fifths observed a single time. Sequenced material: PBMCs. These TCRs come from a female donor in good health and CMV-seronegative.

The rearrangement uses TRBV6-5 and TRBJ1-2; TRBD1 is a possible D gene (6 bases). CDR3 size: 14 residues. Between the trimmed V and J ends, which lost 0 bases and 5 bases, there was a span of 10 bases. Per the germline V gene, CDR1 is MNHEY and CDR2 is SVGAGI. The CDR3 DNA reads as TGTGCCAGCAGTTACTCCAGGACAGCATATGGCTACACCTTC. This gives the protein CASSYSRTAYGYTF.

The chain is built from TRBV19 and TRBJ2-2; 9 positions match TRBD1. CDR3 length: 15 residues. Germline loops: CDR1 LNHDA, CDR2 SQIVND (reference sequence). V lost 6 bases, J lost 4 bases, and 6 bases stayed unmatched. The CDR3 loop reads CASRQGAGSTGELFF. For the CDR3, the DNA is TGTGCCAGTAGACAGGGGGCTGGGAGCACCGGGGAGCTGTTTTTT.

The chain carries TRBV6-6 and TRBJ2-1; tentative D call: TRBD1 (6 bases). CDR1 is MNHNY, CDR2 SVGAGI, per germline (reference sequence). CDR3 size: 13 residues. Trimming stripped 6 bases from V and 6 bases from J, with 12 bases between. The DNA for the CDR3 is TGTGCCAGCAGCCCGGACAGTCTCAATGAGCAGTTCTTC. This translates into CASSPDSLNEQFF.